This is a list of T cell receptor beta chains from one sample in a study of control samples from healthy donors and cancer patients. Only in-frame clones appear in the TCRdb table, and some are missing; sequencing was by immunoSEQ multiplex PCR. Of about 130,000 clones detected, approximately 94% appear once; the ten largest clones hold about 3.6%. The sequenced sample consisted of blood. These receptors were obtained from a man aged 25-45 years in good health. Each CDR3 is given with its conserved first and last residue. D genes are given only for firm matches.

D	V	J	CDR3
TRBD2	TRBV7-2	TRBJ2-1	CASSFSSGGAGEQFF
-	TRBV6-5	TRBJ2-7	CASAQLGQRQYF
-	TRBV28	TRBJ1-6	CASQAAPRAYNSPLHF
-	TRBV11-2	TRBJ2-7	CASSLDGGDPYEQYF
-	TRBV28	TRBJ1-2	CASCFSTGNYGYTF
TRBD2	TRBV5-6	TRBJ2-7	CASSSGLGTYEQYF
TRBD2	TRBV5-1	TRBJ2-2	CASSGTRGGANTGELFF
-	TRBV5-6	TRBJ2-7	CASSFTGFYEQYF
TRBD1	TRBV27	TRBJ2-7	CASRTGQAEQYF
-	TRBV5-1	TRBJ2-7	CASSGRIGRHEQYF
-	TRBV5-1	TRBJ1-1	CASSPARLSEAFF
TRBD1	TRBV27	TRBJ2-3	CASSLQGAGDTQYF
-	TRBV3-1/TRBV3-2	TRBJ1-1	CASSQETLGVEAFF
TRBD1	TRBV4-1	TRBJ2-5	CASSQGAGTGGEQTQYF
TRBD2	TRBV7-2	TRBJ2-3	CASSPGGAGTDTQYF
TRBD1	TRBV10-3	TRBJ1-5	CAISGRQGGNQPQHF
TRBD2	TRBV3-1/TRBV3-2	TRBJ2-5	CASSQDQERTSGGETQYF
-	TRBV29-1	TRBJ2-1	CSVEVGEQFF
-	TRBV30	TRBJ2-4	CAWISGPENIQYF
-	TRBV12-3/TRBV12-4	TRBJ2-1	CASSLAYNEQFF